Presented here are 30 T cell receptor beta chains from one specimen sequenced in a study of blood T cell repertoires in COVID-19. Assay used: immunoSEQ multiplex PCR; TCRdb lists only in-frame clones, some missing. The sample lists about 480,000 clones, 88% occurring once. The sample comprised PBMCs or T cells enriched from blood (not recorded which). The receptor set was obtained from a woman between 40 and 50 years old who had recovered from COVID-19.

This sequence joins TRBV12-3 or TRBV12-4 and TRBJ2-7; D gene ambiguous. The CDR3 extends over 12 amino acids. Trimming cost V 5 bases and J 5 bases, with 10 bases left between them. The chain's CDR3 is CASSKPPHEQYF. As DNA, the CDR3 is TGTGCCAGCAGTAAGCCCCCCCACGAGCAGTACTTC.

The chain couples TRBV11-3 to TRBJ1-1, with 8 bases lining up with TRBD1. This CDR3 is built from 15 residues. CDR1 and CDR2 (germline): SGHNT, YENEEA. With V trimmed by 3 bases and J by 5 bases, 8 bases remained unmatched. The CDR3 DNA reads TGTGCCAGCAGCTTGGGCAGGGGGCTGGGGACTGAAGCTTTCTTT. It codes for CASSLGRGLGTEAFF.

The chain uses TRBV6-1 and TRBJ1-1; 7 bases fit TRBD1. The CDR3 contains 15 residues. Germline V gene data show CDR1 as MNHNS and CDR2 as SASEGT. J gave up 0 bases and V 3 bases, and 4 bases lay outside the gene matches. The CDR3 protein is CASSDSGTVNTEAFF. CDR3 DNA: TGTGCCAGCAGTGATTCCGGGACAGTGAACACTGAAGCTTTCTTT.

The chain links TRBV13 to TRBJ1-1; 9 bases align to TRBD1. This CDR3 is built from 11 residues. Per the germline V gene, CDR1 is PRHDT and CDR2 is FYEKMQ (reference sequence). V was clipped by 10 bases and J by 12 bases; unmatched bases: 9. CDR3 bases: TGTGCCACTAGGGGGGACAGGGTAACTTTCTTT. It translates to CATRGDRVTFF.

The chain couples TRBV5-6 to TRBJ2-3; TRBD2 agrees at 8 bases. This CDR3 spans 15 amino acids. Germline values: CDR1 SGHDT, CDR2 YYEEEE. V dropped 1 base and J dropped 5; count of bases not matched to a gene: 6. The chain's CDR3 is CASSLTSGVEDTQYF. The CDR3 DNA reads as TGTGCCAGCAGCTTGACTAGCGGTGTTGAAGATACGCAGTATTTT.

This chain connects TRBV4-3 to TRBJ1-1; a weak D match, TRBD1 (5 bases). CDR1 and CDR2 (germline): LGHNA, YSLEER. The CDR3 extends over 15 amino acids. The V end was cut by 0 bases, the J end by 2 bases, with 10 bases between. In DNA, the CDR3 is TGCGCCAGCAGCCAAGAGTATGGGGCTAACACTGAAGCTTTCTTT. Translated: CASSQEYGANTEAFF.

This clone showed up just a few times. V gene TRBV5-1 combines with J gene TRBJ2-7, with 14 bases matching TRBD2. V lost 4 bases, J lost 5 bases, and 11 bases stayed unmatched. Germline assignment: CDR1 SGHRS and CDR2 YFSETQ. The CDR3 has 17 residues. As DNA, the CDR3 is TGCGCCAGCAGCACCGCCGGGACTAGCGGGAGTCCCCACGAGCAGTACTTC. It translates to CASSTAGTSGSPHEQYF.

The CDR3: CASSYSPGRGTDTQYF. The CDR3 nucleotides are TGTGCCAGCAGTTACTCGCCCGGGAGGGGCACAGATACGCAGTATTTT. The genes are TRBV6-2 or TRBV6-3 and TRBJ2-3; TRBD2 aligns across 8 bases. Germline values: CDR1 MNHEY, CDR2 SVGEGT. Trimming removed 0 bases from V and 1 base from J; junction bases left unmatched: 3. The CDR3 runs to 16 residues.

This sequence joins TRBV25-1 and TRBJ1-5, with 7 bases lining up with TRBD1. CDR1 is MGHDK, CDR2 SYGVNS, per germline. J gave up 1 base and V 2 bases, and 2 bases lay outside the gene matches. The CDR3 covers 15 residues. CDR3 residues: CASSEKTGSNQPQHF. CDR3 nucleotide sequence: TGTGCCAGCAGTGAAAAGACAGGGAGCAATCAGCCCCAGCATTTT.

This clone was counted once. The chain uses TRBV6-2 or TRBV6-3 and TRBJ1-4, with unresolved D. Germline loops: CDR1 MNHEY, CDR2 SVGEGT. The V end was cut by 2 bases, the J end by 0 bases, with 10 bases between. The CDR3 extends over 16 amino acids. CDR3 residues: CASSYEFGATNEKLFF. CDR3 sequence (DNA): TGTGCCAGCAGTTACGAGTTCGGAGCAACTAATGAAAAACTGTTTTTT.

The rearrangement uses TRBV6-5 and TRBJ2-3; 7 positions agree with TRBD1. The trim removed 5 bases at V and 3 bases at J, leaving 5 bases unmatched. CDR1 and CDR2 from the germline V gene are MNHEY and SVGAGI. The CDR3 runs to 14 residues. CDR3 amino acids: CASSPGTETDTQYF. The CDR3 DNA is TGTGCCAGCAGTCCCGGGACAGAGACAGATACGCAGTATTTT.

The rearrangement joins TRBV30 to TRBJ1-4, with D possibly TRBD1 on 6 matching bases. V was clipped by 3 bases and J by 15 bases, with 17 bases between them. This CDR3 spans 12 amino acids. In germline, CDR1 is GTSNPN, CDR2 SVGIG (reference sequence). CDR3 nucleotide sequence: TGTGCCTGGAGCCCCTCAGGGGAAAGAATGTTTTTT. Its protein product is CAWSPSGERMFF.

The rearrangement links TRBV18 to TRBJ1-1, with a tentative D call TRBD1 (6 bases). Germline CDR1 and CDR2: KGHSH and LQKENI. Trimming removed 4 bases from V and 3 bases from J, with 15 bases in between. This CDR3 region has 15 residues. DNA for the CDR3: TGTGCCAGCTCACTGGGGTACAGGGCGGACACTGAAGCTTTCTTT. It is translated as CASSLGYRADTEAFF. The variable domain in full, completed from reference TRBV18 and TRBJ1-1, reads NAGVMQNPRHLVRRRGQEARLRCSPMKGHSHVYWYRQLPEEGLKFMVYLQKENIIDESGMPKERFSAEFPKEGPSILRIQQVVRGDSAAYFCASSLGYRADTEAFFGQGTRLTVV.

The count of this clone is one. V is TRBV9 and J is TRBJ2-7; D call uncertain. Germline lookup yields CDR1 SGDLS and CDR2 YYNGEE. The CDR3 sequence is 13 residues long. Trimming removed 3 bases at V and 1 base at J, with 8 bases between. CDR3 coding DNA: TGTGCCAGCAGCGGTGGCTCGTCCTACGAGCAGTACTTC. Protein sequence: CASSGGSSYEQYF.

This chain connects TRBV10-3 to TRBJ1-1; the D gene is possibly TRBD1 (5 bases). V was shortened by 4 bases and J by 5 bases, with 14 bases between the two germline ends. CDR1 ENHRY and CDR2 SYGVKD come from the germline V gene. CDR3 length equals 14 residues. DNA of the CDR3: TGTGCCATCAGTGGGGAGGGGAGTAGGACTGAAGCTTTCTTT. Protein: CAISGEGSRTEAFF.

The CDR3 is CASSPRQEDNSPLHF. DNA of the CDR3: TGTGCCAGCAGCCCAAGGCAGGAGGATAATTCACCCCTCCACTTT. This chain joins TRBV21-1 and TRBJ1-6. TRBV21-1 corresponds to a pseudogene. The CDR3 totals 15 residues.

Concerning this clone itself: This CDR3 is also generated by other DNA sequences in the sample. The rearrangement links TRBV9 to TRBJ2-7; the match to TRBD2 covers 10 bases. The V gene's germline CDR1 is SGDLS and CDR2 YYNGEE. After removal of 4 bases from V and 1 base from J, the junction contained 5 bases not matched to a gene. The CDR3 runs to 15 residues. The CDR3 DNA sequence: TGTGCCAGCAGCCGGACTAGCGGTTCATCCTACGAGCAGTACTTC. Translating gives CASSRTSGSSYEQYF.

This chain connects TRBV28 to TRBJ1-2; D is possibly TRBD1 (5 bases). The CDR3 sequence is 12 residues long. V dropped 3 bases and J dropped 8 bases, with 10 bases sitting between them. CDR1 and CDR2 (germline): MDHEN, SYDVKM. The CDR3 region is CASSLQGRGYTF. In nucleotides, the CDR3 is TGTGCCAGCAGTTTGCAGGGCCGCGGCTACACCTTC.

A word on this clone: Other DNA sequences from this sample encode an identical CDR3 as well. The chain is built from TRBV5-1 and TRBJ1-2; TRBD1 matches 8 bases. The CDR3 loop spans 13 amino acids. The ends lost 4 bases at V and 4 bases at J; junction bases unmatched: 3. Germline V gives CDR1 SGHRS, CDR2 YFSETQ. CDR3 sequence reads: CASSPTGGYGYTF. CDR3 bases: TGCGCCAGCAGCCCTACAGGGGGCTATGGCTACACCTTC. Complete variable domain (other parts from reference TRBV5-1 and TRBJ1-2): KAGVTQTPRYLIKTRGQQVTLSCSPISGHRSVSWYQQTPGQGLQFLFEYFSETQRNKGNFPGRFSGRQFSNSRSEMNVSTLELGDSALYLCASSPTGGYGYTFGSGTRLTVV.

The chain employs TRBV20-1 and TRBJ2-7, with D tentatively TRBD2 (6 bases). This CDR3 is 11 amino acids long. Germline CDR1 DFQATT, CDR2 SNEGSKA (reference sequence). V shed 5 bases and J shed 7 bases, with 12 bases lying between them. CDR3 sequence: CSAAKGGEQYF. CDR3 coding DNA: TGCAGTGCTGCTAAGGGAGGAGAGCAGTACTTC.

CDR3 nucleotide sequence: TGCGCCAGCAGCCCCCTCCTAAGGGGACTAGCGGGAGAAAAAGCGAACACCGGGGAGCTGTTTTTT. As protein: CASSPLLRGLAGEKANTGELFF. The chain recombines TRBV4-3 with TRBJ2-2, with TRBD2 matching over 14 bases. CDR3 length: 22 amino acids. CDR1 and CDR2 from the germline V gene are LGHNA and YSLEER. Trimming took 4 bases from V and 0 from J; bases not matched to a gene: 16.

This rearrangement joins TRBV5-1 to TRBJ1-2; the match to TRBD1 covers 7 bases. V lost 4 bases and J lost 8; bases outside the gene matches: 14. CDR3 size: 15 residues. Germline V gene lookup returns CDR1 SGHRS and CDR2 YFSETQ. The CDR3 protein is CASSPQPDRENGYTF. CDR3 DNA sequence: TGCGCCAGCAGCCCTCAACCCGACAGGGAAAACGGCTACACCTTC.

Here the CDR3 DNA reads TGTGCCATCAGTGCAGGTGGGGGAAACACCATATATTTT. Protein sequence: CAISAGGGNTIYF. The gene calls are TRBV10-3 and TRBJ1-3; no clear D gene. From germline, CDR1 is ENHRY and CDR2 SYGVKD. CDR3 length equals 13 residues. Trimming removed 4 bases at V and 4 bases at J, with 8 bases between.

The rearrangement joins TRBV20-1 to TRBJ2-4; the D gene is possibly TRBD2 (5 bases). The length of the CDR3 is 13 residues. Between the trimmed V and J ends, which lost 3 bases and 6 bases, there was a span of 12 bases. The V gene's germline CDR1 is DFQATT and CDR2 SNEGSKA (reference sequence). The CDR3 here is CSASGNAGNIQYF. In DNA, the CDR3 is TGCAGTGCTAGTGGCAACGCGGGAAACATTCAGTACTTC.

CDR3 in amino acids: CASSLAGGYEQYF. In DNA form, the CDR3 reads TGTGCCAGCAGCTTAGCGGGGGGCTACGAGCAGTACTTC. This chain uses TRBV7-9 with TRBJ2-7; D perhaps matches TRBD2 (6 bases). Germline assignment: CDR1 SEHNR and CDR2 FQNEAQ (reference sequence). This CDR3 comprises 13 residues. Trimming pared 0 bases from V and 3 bases from J, leaving 6 bases between.

This chain joins TRBV19 and TRBJ2-1, with a possible D match to TRBD1 (6 bases). The CDR3 totals 15 residues. V lost 5 bases and J lost 0, with 11 bases in between. Germline assignment: CDR1 LNHDA and CDR2 SQIVND (reference sequence). The CDR3 region has the DNA TGTGCCAGTAGTGCCACAGGGAGCTCCTACAATGAGCAGTTCTTC. Its protein product is CASSATGSSYNEQFF.

The chain employs TRBV7-9 and TRBJ2-2; 12 nucleotides agree with TRBD2. This CDR3 has 17 residues. Germline V gives CDR1 SEHNR, CDR2 FQNEAQ (reference sequence). The ends lost 3 bases at V and 0 bases at J; junction bases unmatched: 2. This CDR3 is CASSFGLAGTNTGELFF. CDR3 nucleotide sequence: TGTGCCAGCAGCTTTGGACTAGCGGGGACGAACACCGGGGAGCTGTTTTTT.

The chain couples TRBV5-6 to TRBJ1-5, with a weak D call TRBD1 (5 bases). V was clipped by 2 bases and J by 3 bases, with 9 bases between them. Germline lookup yields CDR1 SGHDT and CDR2 YYEEEE. The CDR3 extends over 14 amino acids. CDR3 nucleotide sequence: TGTGCCAGCAGCTTAGGGGCCCACAATCAGCCCCAGCATTTT. Encoded protein: CASSLGAHNQPQHF.

The CDR3 reads CASSGIRDYGYTF. As DNA, the CDR3 is TGTGCCAGCAGCGGTATCAGGGACTATGGCTACACCTTC. The rearrangement joins TRBV5-5 to TRBJ1-2; TRBD1 might be the D (5 bases). This CDR3 contains 13 residues. The ends were cut back, 4 bases at V and 3 bases at J, with 10 bases in the middle. Germline CDR1 reads SGHKS; CDR2 reads YYEKEE (reference sequence).

This chain uses TRBV19 with TRBJ1-2; D is ambiguous. V was pared by 0 bases and J by 4 bases, with 6 bases between. The CDR3 has 13 amino acids. Germline lookup yields CDR1 LNHDA and CDR2 SQIVND (reference sequence). CDR3 DNA: TGTGCCAGTAGTATAGAGGGCTTCTATGGCTACACCTTC. Its protein is CASSIEGFYGYTF.